These 14 T cell receptor beta chains were all obtained from the same sample, sequenced in a study of cytomegalovirus exposure and HLA in healthy donors. Use of 60 Vbeta and 13 Jbeta primers characterized the PCR. The assay was immunoSEQ multiplex PCR, and TCRdb's table has in-frame clones only and misses some. The data contain 150,000 to 200,000 clones, 82% of them seen just once; the ten biggest clones take up roughly 0.098%. Sequencing was done on a sample of PBMCs. These receptors originate from a boy aged 2 to 9 in good health and CMV-seronegative.

The V gene is TRBV27, the J gene TRBJ2-7; TRBD2 agrees at 8 bases. J lost 4 bases, V lost 3 bases, and 5 bases had no gene match. The CDR3 covers 14 residues. The germline V gene has CDR1 MNHEY and CDR2 SMNVEV (reference sequence). Here the CDR3 reads CASSLGTSRYEQYF. In DNA, the CDR3 is TGTGCCAGCAGTTTGGGGACTAGTCGATACGAGCAGTACTTC.

The chain has TRBV13 and TRBJ1-1; TRBD1 aligns across 10 bases. The V segment lost 5 bases and the J segment 6 bases; nucleotides outside the gene matches: 6. Per the germline V gene, CDR1 is PRHDT and CDR2 is FYEKMQ (reference sequence). The CDR3 consists of 14 residues. CDR3 sequence: CASSLRDRGSEAFF. DNA of the CDR3: TGTGCCAGCAGCCTCCGGGACAGGGGTTCTGAAGCTTTCTTT.

The chain is built from TRBV7-9 and TRBJ2-2; 9 bases are shared with TRBD1. J gave up 9 bases and V 0 bases, and 2 bases lay outside the gene matches. Germline CDR1 is SEHNR and CDR2 is FQNEAQ (reference sequence). This CDR3 spans 14 amino acids. CDR3 protein: CASSLATGGRELFF. The CDR3 nucleotides read TGTGCCAGCAGCTTAGCCACAGGGGGCAGGGAGCTGTTTTTT.

The gene calls are TRBV6-5 and TRBJ1-1; TRBD1 matches at 9 bases. V shed 9 bases, J shed 5 bases, and the junction held 10 bases outside the gene matches. The CDR3 is made up of 14 amino acids. Looked up from germline, CDR1 is MNHEY and CDR2 is SVGAGI. The CDR3 reads CARTHNRGQTEAFF. CDR3 sequence (DNA): TGTGCCAGGACACACAACAGGGGGCAGACTGAAGCTTTCTTT.

V and J are TRBV15 and TRBJ2-5; D is perhaps TRBD2 (6 bases). CDR3 length: 15 residues. Germline V gene data show CDR1 as LNHNV and CDR2 as YYDKDF (reference sequence). The germline V and J ends were trimmed by 2 bases and 5 bases, with 15 bases remaining between them. CDR3 amino acids: CATSRTPGVGETQYF. CDR3 nucleotide sequence: TGTGCCACCAGCAGAACCCCGGGGGTCGGGGAGACCCAGTACTTC.

The chain carries TRBV7-9 and TRBJ1-2, with 7 bases lining up with TRBD1. The CDR3 length is 14 residues. The junction had 9 bases not matched to a gene; V was cut back by 5 bases and J by 6 bases. Germline CDR1 and CDR2: SEHNR and FQNEAQ (reference sequence). The CDR3: CASSPTGAPNGYTF. CDR3 nucleotide sequence: TGTGCCAGCAGCCCAACAGGGGCCCCTAATGGCTACACCTTC.

The V and J genes are TRBV19 and TRBJ1-3; D unresolved. Per the germline V gene, CDR1 is LNHDA and CDR2 is SQIVND (reference sequence). The CDR3 covers 15 residues. Trimming took 3 bases from V and 0 from J, leaving 9 bases between them. The chain's CDR3 is CASSIAPSSGNTIYF. CDR3 DNA: TGTGCCAGTAGTATCGCCCCTAGCTCTGGAAACACCATATATTTT.

The genes are TRBV7-9 and TRBJ1-5; D remains unclear. The germline CDR1 and CDR2 sequences are SEHNR and FQNEAQ (reference sequence). This CDR3 has 15 residues. The V gene lost 0 bases and the J gene lost 6 bases, with 12 bases spanning the gap. CDR3 amino acids: CASSLAGGSGQPQHF. The CDR3 DNA reads TGTGCCAGCAGCTTAGCTGGCGGTTCGGGTCAGCCCCAGCATTTT.

The CDR3 protein is CSVSQGDTEAFF. CDR3 DNA: TGCAGCGTTTCTCAGGGGGACACTGAAGCTTTCTTT. The chain is built from TRBV29-1 and TRBJ1-1; 7 nucleotides line up with TRBD1. CDR3 size: 12 residues. CDR1 and CDR2 from the germline V gene are SQVTM and ANQGSEA. V gave up 5 bases and J gave up 3 bases; unmatched junction bases: 3. Full variable domain (outside the CDR3, taken from reference TRBV29-1 and TRBJ1-1): SAVISQKPSRDICQRGTSLTIQCQVDSQVTMMFWYRQQPGQSLTLIATANQGSEATYESGFVIDKFPISRPNLTFSTLTVSNMSPEDSSIYLCSVSQGDTEAFFGQGTRLTVV.

The chain carries TRBV19 and TRBJ1-1, with D uncertain. This CDR3 has 15 residues. V lost 4 bases and J lost 7, with 19 bases in between. Germline assignment: CDR1 LNHDA and CDR2 SQIVND (reference sequence). CDR3 sequence (DNA): TGTGCCAGTAGTAGGTCCGGGGTGGGGAGTGGTGAAGCTTTCTTT. Residues: CASSRSGVGSGEAFF.

V and J are TRBV19 and TRBJ2-3; 7 nucleotides line up with TRBD1. Per germline, CDR1 LNHDA and CDR2 SQIVND (reference sequence). With 3 bases clipped from V and 2 bases from J, the junction kept 5 bases outside the gene matches. This CDR3 region has 15 residues. CDR3 nucleotides: TGTGCCAGTAGTATCGAGACAGGGTACACAGATACGCAGTATTTT. As protein: CASSIETGYTDTQYF.

This chain uses TRBV2 with TRBJ2-1, with D uncertain. The CDR3 covers 11 residues. V was trimmed by 7 bases and J by 7 bases, leaving 8 bases between them. The germline V gene has CDR1 SNHLY and CDR2 FYNNEI. The CDR3 DNA sequence: TGTGCCAGCAATAATAAAAATGAGCAGTTCTTC. Translating gives CASNNKNEQFF.

This clone appeared once. The chain carries TRBV7-6 and TRBJ2-5; D ambiguous. The CDR3 spans 15 residues. Germline lookup yields CDR1 SGHVS and CDR2 FNYEAQ. V lost 2 bases, J lost 2 bases, and 12 bases lay in between. In nucleotides, the CDR3 is TGTGCCAGCAGCTTATATTGGCAGACACAAGAGACCCAGTACTTC. Its protein product is CASSLYWQTQETQYF. Combining the CDR3 with reference TRBV7-6 and TRBJ2-5 gives the whole variable domain GAGVSQSPRYKVTKRGQDVALRCDPISGHVSLYWYRQALGQGPEFLTYFNYEAQQDKSGLPNDRFSAERPEGSISTLTIQRTEQRDSAMYRCASSLYWQTQETQYFGPGTRLLVL.

The rearrangement uses TRBV4-3 and TRBJ1-2; perhaps TRBD1 as D (5 bases). Germline V lookup: CDR1 LGHNA, CDR2 YSLEER. V lost 0 bases to trimming and J lost 2 bases, with 10 bases between them. The CDR3 has 15 residues. The CDR3, as DNA: TGCGCCAGCAGCCAAGATATTGCAGGGAACTATGGCTACACCTTC. It specifies CASSQDIAGNYGYTF.